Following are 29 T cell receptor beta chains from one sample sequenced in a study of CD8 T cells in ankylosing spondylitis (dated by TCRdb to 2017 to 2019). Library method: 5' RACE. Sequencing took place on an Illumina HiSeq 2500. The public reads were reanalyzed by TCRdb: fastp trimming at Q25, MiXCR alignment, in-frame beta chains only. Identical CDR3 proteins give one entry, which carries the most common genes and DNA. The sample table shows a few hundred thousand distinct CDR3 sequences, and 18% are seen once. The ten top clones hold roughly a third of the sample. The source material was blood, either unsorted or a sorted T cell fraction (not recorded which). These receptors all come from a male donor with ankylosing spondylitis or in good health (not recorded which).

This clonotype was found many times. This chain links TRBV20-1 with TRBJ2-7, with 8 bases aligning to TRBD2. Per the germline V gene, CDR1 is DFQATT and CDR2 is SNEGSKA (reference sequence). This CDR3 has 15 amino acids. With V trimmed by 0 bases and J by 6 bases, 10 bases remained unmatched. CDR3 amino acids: CSARDLGREGPEQYF. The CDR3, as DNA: TGCAGTGCTAGAGATCTGGGTCGGGAGGGCCCCGAGCAGTACTTC.

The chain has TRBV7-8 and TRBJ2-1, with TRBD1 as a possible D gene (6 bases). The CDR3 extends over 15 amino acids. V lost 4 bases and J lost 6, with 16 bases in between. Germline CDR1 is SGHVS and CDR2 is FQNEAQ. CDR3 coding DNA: TGTGCCAGCAGCTGGAGCCCCCCAGGGGTCAATGAGCAGTTCTTC. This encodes CASSWSPPGVNEQFF. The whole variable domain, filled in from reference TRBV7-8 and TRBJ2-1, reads GAGVSQSPRYKVAKRGQDVALRCDPISGHVSLFWYQQALGQGPEFLTYFQNEAQLDKSGLPSDRFFAERPEGSVSTLKIQRTQQEDSAVYLCASSWSPPGVNEQFFGPGTRLTVL.

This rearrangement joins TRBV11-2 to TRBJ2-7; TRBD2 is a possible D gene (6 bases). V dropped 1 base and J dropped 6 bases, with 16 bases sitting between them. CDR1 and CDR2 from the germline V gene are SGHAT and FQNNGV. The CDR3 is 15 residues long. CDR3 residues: CASSLVGEAAAEQYF. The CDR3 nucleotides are TGTGCCAGCAGCTTAGTCGGGGAGGCGGCGGCCGAGCAGTACTTC.

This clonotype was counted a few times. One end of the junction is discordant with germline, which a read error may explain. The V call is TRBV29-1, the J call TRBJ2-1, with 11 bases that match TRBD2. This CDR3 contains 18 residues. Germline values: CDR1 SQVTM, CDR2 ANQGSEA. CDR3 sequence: CSVGGILVLAGGDNEQFF. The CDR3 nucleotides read TGCAGTGTTGGGGGAATACTCGTTCTAGCGGGAGGAGACAATGAGCAGTTCTTC.

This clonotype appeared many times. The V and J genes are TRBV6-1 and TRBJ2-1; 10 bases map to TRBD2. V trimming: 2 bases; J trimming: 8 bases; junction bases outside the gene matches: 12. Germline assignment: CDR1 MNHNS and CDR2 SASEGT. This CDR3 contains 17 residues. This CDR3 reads CASSEPQLAGALDEQFF. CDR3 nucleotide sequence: TGTGCCAGCAGTGAACCCCAGCTAGCGGGAGCCTTAGATGAGCAGTTCTTC.

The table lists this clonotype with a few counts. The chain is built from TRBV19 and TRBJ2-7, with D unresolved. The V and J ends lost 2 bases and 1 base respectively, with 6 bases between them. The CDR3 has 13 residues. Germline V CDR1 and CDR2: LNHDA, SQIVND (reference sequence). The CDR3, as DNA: TGTGCCAGTAGTATACGCGTATCCTACGAGCAGTACTTC. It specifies CASSIRVSYEQYF.

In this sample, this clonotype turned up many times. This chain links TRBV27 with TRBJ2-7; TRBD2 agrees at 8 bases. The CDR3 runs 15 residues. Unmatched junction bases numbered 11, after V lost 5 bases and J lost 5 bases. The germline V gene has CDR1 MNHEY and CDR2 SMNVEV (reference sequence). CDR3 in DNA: TGTGCCAGCAGTCCCGGACTAGCAAAGTTCGACGAGCAGTACTTC. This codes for CASSPGLAKFDEQYF.

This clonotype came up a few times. CDR3 bases: TGTGCCAGCAGTTTCCCCAGCGGAGCATACAATGAGCAGTTCTTC. Translating gives CASSFPSGAYNEQFF. The chain couples TRBV12-3 or TRBV12-4 to TRBJ2-1, with D tentatively TRBD2 (5 bases). V lost 3 bases, J lost 4 bases, and 13 bases lay in between. The CDR3 covers 15 residues.

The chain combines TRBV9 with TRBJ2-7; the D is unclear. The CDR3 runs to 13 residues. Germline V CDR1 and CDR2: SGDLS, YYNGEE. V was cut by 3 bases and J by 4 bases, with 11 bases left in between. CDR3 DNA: TGTGCCAGCAGCGCTCCCATGGAATACGAGCAGTACTTC. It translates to CASSAPMEYEQYF.

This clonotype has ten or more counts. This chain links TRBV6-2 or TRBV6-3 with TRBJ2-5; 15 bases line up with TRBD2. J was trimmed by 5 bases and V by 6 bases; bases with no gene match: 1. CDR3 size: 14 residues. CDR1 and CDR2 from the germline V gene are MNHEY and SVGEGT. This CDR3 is CASRGLAGGETQYF. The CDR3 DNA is TGTGCCAGCAGGGGACTAGCGGGAGGCGAGACCCAGTACTTC.

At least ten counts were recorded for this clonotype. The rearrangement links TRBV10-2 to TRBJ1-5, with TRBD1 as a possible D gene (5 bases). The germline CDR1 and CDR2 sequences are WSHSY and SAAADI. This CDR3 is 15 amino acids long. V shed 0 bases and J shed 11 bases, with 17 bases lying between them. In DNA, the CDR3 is TGCGCCAGCAGTGAGTCGGGAGGCAGGGTAGTTGCCCAGCATTTT. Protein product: CASSESGGRVVAQHF.

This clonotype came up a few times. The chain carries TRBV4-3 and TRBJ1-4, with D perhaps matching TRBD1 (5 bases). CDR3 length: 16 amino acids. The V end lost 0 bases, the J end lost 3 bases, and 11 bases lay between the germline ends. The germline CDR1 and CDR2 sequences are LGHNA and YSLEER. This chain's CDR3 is CASSQDVGGSNEKLFF. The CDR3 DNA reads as TGCGCCAGCAGCCAAGATGTCGGGGGGTCTAATGAAAAACTGTTTTTT.

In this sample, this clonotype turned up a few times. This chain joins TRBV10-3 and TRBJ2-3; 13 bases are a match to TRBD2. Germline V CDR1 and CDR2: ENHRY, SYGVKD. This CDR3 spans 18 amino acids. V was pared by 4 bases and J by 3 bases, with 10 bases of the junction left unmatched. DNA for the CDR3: TGTGCCATCAGTGGGGGAGGACTAGCGGGAGTTGGAACAGATACGCAGTATTTT. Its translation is CAISGGGLAGVGTDTQYF.

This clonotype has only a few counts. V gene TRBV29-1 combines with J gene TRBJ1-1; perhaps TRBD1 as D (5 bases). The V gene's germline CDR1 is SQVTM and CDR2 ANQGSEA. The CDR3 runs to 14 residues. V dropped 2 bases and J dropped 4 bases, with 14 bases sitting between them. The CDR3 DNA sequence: TGCAGCGTTGAAAAAAGGGGCTATAGCACTGAAGCTTTCTTT. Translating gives CSVEKRGYSTEAFF. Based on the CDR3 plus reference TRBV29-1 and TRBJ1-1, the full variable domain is SAVISQKPSRDICQRGTSLTIQCQVDSQVTMMFWYRQQPGQSLTLIATANQGSEATYESGFVIDKFPISRPNLTFSTLTVSNMSPEDSSIYLCSVEKRGYSTEAFFGQGTRLTVV.

The CDR3 DNA reads TGTGCCAGCAGTTTGGTACTAGTGAGCACCGGGGAGCTGTTTTTT. Protein product: CASSLVLVSTGELFF. The chain is built from TRBV6-5 and TRBJ2-2; D might be TRBD2 (5 bases). CDR1 is MNHEY and CDR2 is SVGAGI in the germline V gene. The length of the CDR3 is 15 residues. With 4 bases removed from V and 4 bases from J, the gap between germline ends came to 13 bases.

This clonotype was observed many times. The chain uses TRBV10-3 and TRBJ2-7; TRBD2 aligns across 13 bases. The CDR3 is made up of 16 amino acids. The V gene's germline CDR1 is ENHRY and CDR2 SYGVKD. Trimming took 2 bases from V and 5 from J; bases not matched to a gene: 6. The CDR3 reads CAISESRLAGGNEQYF. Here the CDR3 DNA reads TGTGCCATCAGTGAGAGCCGACTAGCGGGAGGTAACGAGCAGTACTTC.

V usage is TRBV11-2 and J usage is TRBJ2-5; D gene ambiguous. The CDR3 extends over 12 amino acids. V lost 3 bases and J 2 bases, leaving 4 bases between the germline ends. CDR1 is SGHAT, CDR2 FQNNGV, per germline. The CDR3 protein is CASSFLQETQYF. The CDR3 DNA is TGTGCCAGCAGCTTCCTGCAAGAGACCCAGTACTTC.

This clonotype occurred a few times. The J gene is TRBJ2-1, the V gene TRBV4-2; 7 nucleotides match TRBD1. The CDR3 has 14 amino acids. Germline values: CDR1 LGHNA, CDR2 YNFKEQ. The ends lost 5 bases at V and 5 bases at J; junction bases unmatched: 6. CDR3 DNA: TGTGCCAGCAGCATCACCGGGACAGACAATGAGCAGTTCTTC. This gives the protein CASSITGTDNEQFF.

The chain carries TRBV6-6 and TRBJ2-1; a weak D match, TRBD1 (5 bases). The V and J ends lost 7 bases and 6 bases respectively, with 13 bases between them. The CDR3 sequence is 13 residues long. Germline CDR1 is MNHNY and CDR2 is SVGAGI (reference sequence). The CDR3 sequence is CASNTGAPNEQFF. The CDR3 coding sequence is TGTGCCAGCAACACAGGAGCCCCCAATGAGCAGTTCTTC.

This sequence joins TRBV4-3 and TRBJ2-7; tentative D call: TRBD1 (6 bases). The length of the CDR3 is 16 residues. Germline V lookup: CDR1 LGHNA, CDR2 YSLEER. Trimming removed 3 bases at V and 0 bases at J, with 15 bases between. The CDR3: CASSQDPRGISYEQYF. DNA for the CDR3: TGCGCCAGCAGCCAGGACCCGAGGGGGATCTCCTACGAGCAGTACTTC.

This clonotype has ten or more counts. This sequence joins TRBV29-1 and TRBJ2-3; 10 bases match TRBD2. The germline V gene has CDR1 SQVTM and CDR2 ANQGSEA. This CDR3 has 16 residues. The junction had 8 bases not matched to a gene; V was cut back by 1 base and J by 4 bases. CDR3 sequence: CSVEVVAGGKADTQYF. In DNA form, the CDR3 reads TGCAGCGTTGAAGTGGTAGCGGGGGGTAAGGCAGATACGCAGTATTTT.

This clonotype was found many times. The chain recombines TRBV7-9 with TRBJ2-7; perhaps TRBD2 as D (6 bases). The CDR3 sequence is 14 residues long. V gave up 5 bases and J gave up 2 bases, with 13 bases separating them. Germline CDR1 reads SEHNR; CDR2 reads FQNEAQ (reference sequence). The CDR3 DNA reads TGTGCCAGCAGCCCCCGGGACTGGACCTACGAGCAGTACTTC. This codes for CASSPRDWTYEQYF.

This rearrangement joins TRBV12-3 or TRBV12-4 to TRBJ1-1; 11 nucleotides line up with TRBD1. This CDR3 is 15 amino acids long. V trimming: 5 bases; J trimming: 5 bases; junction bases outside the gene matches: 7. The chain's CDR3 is CASSPRTGGGTEAFF. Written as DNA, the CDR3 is TGTGCCAGCAGTCCTCGGACAGGGGGCGGGACTGAAGCTTTCTTT.

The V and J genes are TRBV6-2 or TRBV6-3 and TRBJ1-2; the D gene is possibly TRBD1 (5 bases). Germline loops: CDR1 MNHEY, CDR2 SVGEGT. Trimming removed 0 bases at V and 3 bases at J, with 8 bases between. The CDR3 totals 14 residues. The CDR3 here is CASSYSRQHYGYTF. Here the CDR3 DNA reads TGTGCCAGCAGTTACTCGCGACAGCACTATGGCTACACCTTC.

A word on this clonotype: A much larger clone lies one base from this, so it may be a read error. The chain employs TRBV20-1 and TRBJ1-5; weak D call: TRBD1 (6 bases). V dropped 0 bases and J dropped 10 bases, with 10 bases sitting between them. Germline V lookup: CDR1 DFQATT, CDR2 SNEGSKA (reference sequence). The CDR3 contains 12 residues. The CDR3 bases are TGCAGTGCTAGAGAAGGGGGGAACCCCCAGCATTTT. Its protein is CSAREGGNPQHF.

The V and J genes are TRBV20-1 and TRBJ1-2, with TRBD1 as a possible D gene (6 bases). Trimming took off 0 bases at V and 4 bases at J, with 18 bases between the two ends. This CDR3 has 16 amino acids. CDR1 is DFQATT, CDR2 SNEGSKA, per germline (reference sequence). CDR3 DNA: TGCAGTGCTAGAGATGTAAAACAGGGAGGGCCCTATGGCTACACCTTC. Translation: CSARDVKQGGPYGYTF.

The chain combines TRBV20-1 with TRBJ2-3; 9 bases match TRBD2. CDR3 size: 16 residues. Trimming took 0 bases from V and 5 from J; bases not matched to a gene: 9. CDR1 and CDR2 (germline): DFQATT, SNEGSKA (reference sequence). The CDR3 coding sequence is TGCAGTGCTAGAGATGACGGTAGCGGGAGAAAAGATACGCAGTATTTT. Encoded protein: CSARDDGSGRKDTQYF.

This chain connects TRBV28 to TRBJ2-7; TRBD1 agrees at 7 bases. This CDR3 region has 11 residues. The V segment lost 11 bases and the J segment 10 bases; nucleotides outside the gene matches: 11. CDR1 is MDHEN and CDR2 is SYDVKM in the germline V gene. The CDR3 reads CAVGGTVEQYF. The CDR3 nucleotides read TGTGCCGTAGGGGGCACGGTAGAACAGTACTTC.

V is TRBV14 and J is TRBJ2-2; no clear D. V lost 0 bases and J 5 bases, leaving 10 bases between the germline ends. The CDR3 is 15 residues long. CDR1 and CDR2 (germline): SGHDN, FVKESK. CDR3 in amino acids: CASSQDGYGTGELFF. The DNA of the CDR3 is TGTGCCAGCAGCCAAGATGGGTACGGAACCGGGGAGCTGTTTTTT.